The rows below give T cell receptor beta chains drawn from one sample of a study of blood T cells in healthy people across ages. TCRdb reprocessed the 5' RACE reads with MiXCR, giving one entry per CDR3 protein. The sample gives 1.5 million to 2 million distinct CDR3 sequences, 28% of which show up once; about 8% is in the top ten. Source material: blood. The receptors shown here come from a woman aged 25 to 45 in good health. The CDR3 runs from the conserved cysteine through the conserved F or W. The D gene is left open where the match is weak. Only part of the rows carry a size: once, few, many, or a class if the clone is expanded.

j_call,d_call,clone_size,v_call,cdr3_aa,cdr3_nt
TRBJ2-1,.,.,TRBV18,CASSPPSRGTNEQFF,TGTGCCAGCTCACCACCGAGTAGGGGTACAAATGAGCAGTTCTTC
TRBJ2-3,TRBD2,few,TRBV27,CASSLLASGGPADTQYF,TGTGCCAGCAGTTTATTGGCTAGCGGGGGGCCCGCAGATACGCAGTATTTT
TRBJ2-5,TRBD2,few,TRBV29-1,CSVETSGRQTQYF,TGCAGCGTTGAAACTAGCGGGAGGCAGACCCAGTACTTC
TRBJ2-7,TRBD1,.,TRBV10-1,CASSVQGDDEQYF,TGCGCCAGCAGTGTACAGGGGGACGACGAGCAGTACTTC
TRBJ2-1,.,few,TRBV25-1,CASSEQGSEQFF,TGTGCCAGCAGTGAACAGGGTAGTGAGCAGTTCTTC
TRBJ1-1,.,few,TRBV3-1,CASSLGGVFAEAFF,TGTGCCAGCAGCCTAGGCGGGGTATTTGCTGAAGCTTTCTTT
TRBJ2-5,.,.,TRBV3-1,CASSQTSGWGETQYF,TGTGCCAGCAGCCAAACCTCAGGGTGGGGGGAGACCCAGTACTTC
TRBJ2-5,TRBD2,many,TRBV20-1,CSARDHLAGGPRQETQYF,TGCAGTGCTAGAGATCACCTAGCGGGGGGGCCAAGGCAAGAGACCCAGTACTTC
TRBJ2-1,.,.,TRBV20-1,CSASPPDDYNEQFF,TGCAGTGCTAGTCCCCCCGACGACTACAATGAGCAGTTCTTC
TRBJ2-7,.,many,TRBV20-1,CSAKDRRGSYEQYF,TGCAGTGCCAAGGACAGGAGGGGCTCCTACGAGCAGTACTTC
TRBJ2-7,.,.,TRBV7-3,CAGSFGVREQYF,TGTGCCGGCAGCTTCGGGGTCCGGGAGCAGTACTTC
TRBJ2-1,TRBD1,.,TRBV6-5,CASSPLGTAPWEQFF,TGTGCCAGCAGCCCCCTAGGGACAGCCCCCTGGGAGCAGTTCTTC
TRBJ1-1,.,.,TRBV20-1,CSATRLNTEAFF,TGCAGTGCTACCCGCCTGAACACTGAAGCTTTCTTT
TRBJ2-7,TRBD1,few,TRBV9,CASSTDRDSYEQYF,TGTGCCAGCAGCACTGACAGGGACTCCTACGAGCAGTACTTC
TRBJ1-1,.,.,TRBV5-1,CASSLWGVAEAFF,TGCGCCAGCAGCTTGTGGGGGGTGGCTGAAGCTTTCTTT
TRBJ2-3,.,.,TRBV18,CASSPTTKDTEYF,TGTGCCAGCTCACCGACAACTAAGGATACGGAGTATTTT
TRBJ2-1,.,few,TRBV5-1,CASSITVPSYNEQFF,TGCGCCAGCAGCATCACAGTACCCTCCTACAATGAGCAGTTCTTC
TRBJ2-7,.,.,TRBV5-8,CASMRWQTYEQYF,TGTGCCAGCATGAGGTGGCAAACCTACGAGCAGTACTTC
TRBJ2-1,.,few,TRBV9,CASSTRDYNEQFF,TGTGCCAGCAGCACCCGGGATTACAATGAGCAGTTCTTC
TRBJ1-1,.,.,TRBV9,CASSTQTGYTEAFF,TGTGCCAGCAGCACCCAGACAGGTTACACTGAAGCTTTCTTT
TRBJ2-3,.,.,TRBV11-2,CASSPLYSADTQYF,TGTGCCAGCAGCCCTCTTTACAGTGCAGATACGCAGTATTTT
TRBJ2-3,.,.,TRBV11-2,CASSRLQTWTDTQYF,TGTGCCAGCAGCAGACTCCAGACCTGGACAGATACGCAGTATTTT
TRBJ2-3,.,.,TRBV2,CAFPGPLLTSDTQYF,TGTGCCTTTCCCGGGCCTCTTTTGACTTCGGATACGCAGTATTTT
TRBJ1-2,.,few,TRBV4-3,CASSLTPGASNYGYTF,TGCGCCAGCAGCCTGACCCCAGGGGCCTCTAACTATGGCTACACCTTC
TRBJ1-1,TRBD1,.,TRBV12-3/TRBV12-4,CASSGQVFTEAFF,TGTGCCAGCAGTGGACAGGTTTTCACTGAAGCTTTCTTT
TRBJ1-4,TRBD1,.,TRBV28,CASSFAVGRQGESEKLFF,TGTGCCAGCAGCTTCGCCGTTGGAAGACAGGGAGAAAGCGAAAAACTGTTTTTT
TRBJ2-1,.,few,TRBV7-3,CASSLTPGADEQFF,TGTGCCAGCAGCTTAACCCCAGGGGCCGATGAGCAGTTCTTC
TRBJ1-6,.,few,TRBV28,CASREGIKSPLHF,TGTGCCAGCAGAGAAGGCATAAAGTCACCCCTCCACTTT
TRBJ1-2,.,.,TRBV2,CASRSDTRGYGYTF,TGTGCCAGCAGGTCGGATACTAGGGGGTATGGCTACACCTTC
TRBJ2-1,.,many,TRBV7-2,CASNRGGGPYEQFF,TGTGCCAGCAATCGCGGCGGGGGCCCGTACGAGCAGTTCTTC
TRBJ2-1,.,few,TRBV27,CASSFYDRNEQFF,TGTGCCAGCAGTTTTTACGACAGAAATGAGCAGTTCTTC
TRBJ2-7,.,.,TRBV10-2,CASTLQGLNEQYF,TGCGCCAGCACCCTTCAGGGGCTCAACGAGCAGTACTTC
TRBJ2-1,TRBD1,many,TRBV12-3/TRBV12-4,CASSTGTGANEQFF,TGTGCCAGCAGTACCGGGACAGGGGCGAATGAGCAGTTCTTC
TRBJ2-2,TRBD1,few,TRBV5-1,CASSTSGTGGTGELFF,TGCGCCAGCAGTACCTCCGGGACAGGGGGCACCGGGGAGCTGTTTTTT
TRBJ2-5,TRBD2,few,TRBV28,CASSSTASGGSQETQYF,TGTGCCAGCAGTTCGACCGCTAGCGGGGGCTCTCAAGAGACCCAGTACTTC
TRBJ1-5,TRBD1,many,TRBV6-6,CASKGQGNQPQHF,TGTGCCAGCAAAGGACAGGGCAATCAGCCCCAGCATTTT
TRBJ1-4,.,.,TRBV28,CASSLQASNEKLFF,TGTGCCAGCAGTTTACAAGCATCTAATGAAAAACTGTTTTTT
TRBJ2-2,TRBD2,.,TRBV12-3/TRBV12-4,CASSWTSGSGGGELFF,TGTGCCAGCAGTTGGACTAGCGGGAGTGGGGGCGGGGAGCTGTTTTTT
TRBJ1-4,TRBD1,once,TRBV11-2,CASSTTGKLTNKKLFF,TGTGCCAGCAGCACGACAGGGAAATTAACTAATAAAAAACTGTTTTTT
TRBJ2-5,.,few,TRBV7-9,CASSLHRQQETQYF,TGTGCCAGCAGCTTACATCGACAGCAAGAGACCCAGTACTTC
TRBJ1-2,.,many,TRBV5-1,CASSSGDQRSGYTF,TGCGCCAGCAGCTCAGGGGACCAGAGGTCTGGCTACACCTTC
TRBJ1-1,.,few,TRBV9,CASSAGIEAEAFF,TGTGCCAGCAGCGCAGGGATTGAGGCTGAAGCTTTCTTT
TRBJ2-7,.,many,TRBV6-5,CASSYTSTATYEQYF,TGTGCCAGCAGTTACACCTCGACAGCGACATACGAGCAGTACTTC
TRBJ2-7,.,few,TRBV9,CASSAHPFSVTYEQYF,TGTGCCAGCAGCGCTCACCCTTTTAGCGTAACCTACGAGCAGTACTTC
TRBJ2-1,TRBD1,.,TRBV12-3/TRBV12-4,CASSSSDRNNEQFF,TGTGCCAGCAGTTCCTCGGACAGGAACAATGAGCAGTTCTTC